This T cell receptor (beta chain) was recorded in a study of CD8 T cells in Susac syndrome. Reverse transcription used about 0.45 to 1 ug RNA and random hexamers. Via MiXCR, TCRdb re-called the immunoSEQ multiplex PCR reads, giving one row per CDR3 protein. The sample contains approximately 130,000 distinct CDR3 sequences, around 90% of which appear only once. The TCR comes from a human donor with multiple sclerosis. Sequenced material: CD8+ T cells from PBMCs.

In DNA form, the CDR3 reads TGTGCCAGCAGCTTACACCGACTAGCGGGAGGGGATACGCAGTATTTT. It codes for CASSLHRLAGGDTQYF. The V and J genes are TRBV11-2 and TRBJ2-3, with 14 bases matching TRBD2. Germline loops: CDR1 SGHAT, CDR2 FQNNGV. The V and J ends lost 2 bases and 6 bases, in that order; junction bases with no gene match: 4. This CDR3 has 16 residues. Full variable domain (rest looked up from reference TRBV11-2 and TRBJ2-3): EAGVAQSPRYKIIEKRQSVAFWCNPISGHATLYWYQQILGQGPKLLIQFQNNGVVDDSQLPKDRFSAERLKGVDSTLKIQPAKLEDSAVYLCASSLHRLAGGDTQYFGPGTRLTVL.